These 3 T cell receptor beta chains were sequenced from one sample in a study of synovial regulatory T cells in juvenile arthritis. General study points: Inflammation-associated Treg cells in blood had less TCR diversity than the remaining blood Treg cells.

Sequencing was performed with immunoSEQ multiplex PCR; in TCRdb, only in-frame clones are kept and a portion is missing. Seen in this sample are roughly 9,200 clones; the ten most common clones hold 1.5% to 2%. No antigens are known for them. The specimen was Treg cells from blood. As to subset: HLA-DR+ inflammation-associated blood Treg cells. All receptors come from a donor younger than 30 with juvenile idiopathic arthritis.

The gene calls are TRBV4-1 and TRBJ1-1. CDR3 length: 14 residues. The coding DNA is unavailable. The germline V gene encodes CDR1 MGHRA and CDR2 YSYEKL. The CDR3 sequence is CASSPDGINTEAFF.

V gene TRBV6-5 combines with J gene TRBJ1-1. Germline CDR1 and CDR2: MNHEY and SVGAGI. The CDR3 has 13 residues. No DNA accompanies this entry. CDR3 sequence reads: CASKTSLDTEAFF.

This chain links TRBV5-6 with TRBJ2-5; without DNA, the TCRdb call of TRBD1 cannot be checked. This CDR3 is built from 14 residues. Only the protein sequence is given. CDR1 SGHDT and CDR2 YYEEEE come from the germline V gene. The CDR3 reads CASSLGQGAYEQYF.